Presented here are 2 T cell receptor beta chains from one specimen sequenced in a study of T cells in Graves' hyperthyroidism and ophthalmopathy. Researchers amplified the TCR beta CDR3 regions from RNA transcripts. First-round RT-PCR of the TCR CDR3 relied on the HTBI primer set. TCRdb recomputed calls from the multiplex PCR reads with MiXCR, one row per CDR3 protein. This sample has 500,000 or so distinct CDR3 sequences, with roughly 18% found just once. Sequenced material: blood. The receptor set was obtained from a woman between 18 and 29 years old with Graves' ophthalmopathy.

This clonotype came up many times. The chain uses TRBV27 and TRBJ2-5; TRBD2 aligns across 8 bases. Germline assignment: CDR1 MNHEY and CDR2 SMNVEV (reference sequence). The length of the CDR3 is 15 residues. V lost 4 bases and J lost 4; bases outside the gene matches: 8. CDR3 sequence: CASSYLREAGETQYF. The CDR3 nucleotides are TGTGCCAGCAGTTACCTGCGGGAGGCGGGAGAGACCCAGTACTTC.

There are many counts of this clonotype. This chain connects TRBV30 to TRBJ1-1, with D unclear. Per the germline V gene, CDR1 is GTSNPN and CDR2 is SVGIG (reference sequence). V shed 5 bases and J shed 4 bases, with 14 bases lying between them. The CDR3 extends over 13 amino acids. The CDR3 reads CAWSGRGSTEAFF. The DNA of the CDR3 is TGTGCCTGGTCGGGAAGAGGGAGCACTGAAGCTTTCTTT.